The 30 T cell receptor beta chains below come from one sample, sequenced in a study of shared clonotypes between healthy human individuals. The assay was immunoSEQ multiplex PCR, and TCRdb's table has in-frame clones only and misses some. The repertoire has about 2.4 million clones, about 92% of them found once; the top ten carry around 0.14%. The sample comprised naive CD4+ T cells sorted from blood. Subset here: CD45RA+ positively selected. The receptors stem from a man aged 18 to 30 in good health.

The J gene is TRBJ2-7, the V gene TRBV28; 9 bases align to TRBD2. Germline assignment: CDR1 MDHEN and CDR2 SYDVKM. The CDR3 spans 16 residues. V shed 1 base and J 6 bases; nucleotides not matched to a gene: 10. The CDR3 sequence: CASSLSSGAPRGEQYF. CDR3 bases: TGTGCCAGCAGTTTATCTAGCGGGGCACCCAGGGGCGAGCAGTACTTC.

The rearrangement links TRBV5-1 to TRBJ2-3, with TRBD2 matching over 8 bases. The J segment lost 5 bases and the V segment lost 4 bases, leaving 6 bases of the junction unmatched. Germline CDR1 reads SGHRS; CDR2 reads YFSETQ. The CDR3 length is 14 residues. CDR3 amino acids: CASSGSGSGDTQYF. The CDR3 bases are TGCGCCAGCAGCGGAAGCGGGAGTGGAGATACGCAGTATTTT.

This chain connects TRBV5-4 to TRBJ2-1, with D possibly being TRBD1 (5 bases). The CDR3 spans 16 residues. CDR1 and CDR2 (germline): SGHNT, YYREEE (reference sequence). V dropped 0 bases and J dropped 0 bases, with 10 bases sitting between them. CDR3 bases: TGTGCCAGCAGCTTGGCCTTCCAGGGCTCCTACAATGAGCAGTTCTTC. This translates into CASSLAFQGSYNEQFF.

This clone occurred once. The chain joins TRBV18 to TRBJ1-2; D is unclear. Germline lookup yields CDR1 KGHSH and CDR2 LQKENI. Deletions cut 0 bases from V and 7 bases from J, with 12 bases between. The CDR3 totals 14 residues. This chain's CDR3 is CASSPPVSVFGYTF. The CDR3 DNA is TGTGCCAGCTCACCACCGGTATCAGTTTTTGGCTACACCTTC.

The chain uses TRBV25-1 and TRBJ1-3; D uncertain. The ends were cut back, 1 base at V and 0 bases at J, with 13 bases in the middle. The CDR3 is made up of 17 amino acids. Germline CDR1 reads MGHDK; CDR2 reads SYGVNS. CDR3: CASSELGIRNSGNTIYF. For the CDR3, the DNA is TGTGCCAGCAGTGAATTGGGGATCCGCAACTCTGGAAACACCATATATTTT.

The V and J genes are TRBV29-1 and TRBJ2-4; 11 bases align to TRBD1. The CDR3 consists of 15 residues. Losses at the gene ends were 5 bases for V and 0 bases for J; bases not matched to a gene: 3. The germline V gene has CDR1 SQVTM and CDR2 ANQGSEA. As DNA, the CDR3 is TGCAGCGTTAGGACAGGGGGCTTAGCCAAAAACATTCAGTACTTC. Translated: CSVRTGGLAKNIQYF. The whole variable domain, filled in from reference TRBV29-1 and TRBJ2-4, reads SAVISQKPSRDICQRGTSLTIQCQVDSQVTMMFWYRQQPGQSLTLIATANQGSEATYESGFVIDKFPISRPNLTFSTLTVSNMSPEDSSIYLCSVRTGGLAKNIQYFGAGTRLSVL.

This chain joins TRBV18 and TRBJ2-7; perhaps TRBD1 as D (5 bases). Per germline, CDR1 KGHSH and CDR2 LQKENI. The CDR3 sequence is 16 residues long. V dropped 3 bases and J dropped 1 base, with 16 bases sitting between them. Here the CDR3 DNA reads TGTGCCAGCTCACCCAGGGCAACCCAAACGTCCTACGAGCAGTACTTC. This sequence encodes CASSPRATQTSYEQYF.

This chain uses TRBV25-1 with TRBJ2-7; D is unclear. Germline-derived CDR1 and CDR2 are MGHDK and SYGVNS. The CDR3 length is 15 residues. Trimming cost V 4 bases and J 0 bases, with 13 bases left between them. CDR3 sequence (DNA): TGTGCCAGCAGTGCCACTGACCTGAGCTCCTACGAGCAGTACTTC. This codes for CASSATDLSSYEQYF.

The gene calls are TRBV4-1 and TRBJ1-2, with 9 bases identical to TRBD1. V lost 1 base and J lost 4; bases outside the gene matches: 4. The CDR3 has 15 amino acids. Germline CDR1 and CDR2: MGHRA and YSYEKL. The CDR3 spells CASSQGQGEIYGYTF. CDR3 sequence (DNA): TGCGCCAGCAGCCAAGGACAGGGGGAAATCTATGGCTACACCTTC.

On this clone: Other DNA sequences of this sample code for an identical CDR3. The V call is TRBV2, the J call TRBJ2-1; D gene unclear. This CDR3 contains 14 residues. The germline gives CDR1 SNHLY, CDR2 FYNNEI. V lost 3 bases to trimming and J lost 2 bases, with 8 bases between them. This CDR3 reads CASSEGPPYNEQFF. CDR3 DNA: TGTGCCAGCAGTGAGGGTCCGCCCTACAATGAGCAGTTCTTC.

This clone was observed a few times. Other DNA sequences in the sample encode the same CDR3. The gene calls are TRBV30 and TRBJ1-5; the D is unclear. Germline assignment: CDR1 GTSNPN and CDR2 SVGIG (reference sequence). V shed 0 bases and J shed 2 bases, with 5 bases lying between them. The CDR3 consists of 13 residues. CDR3 protein: CAWSVNGNQPQHF. Here the CDR3 DNA reads TGTGCCTGGAGTGTTAACGGCAATCAGCCCCAGCATTTT.

The gene calls are TRBV6-5 and TRBJ1-2; perhaps TRBD1 as D (6 bases). The germline CDR1 and CDR2 sequences are MNHEY and SVGAGI. Trimming removed 6 bases at V and 7 bases at J, with 15 bases between. The CDR3 extends over 13 amino acids. CDR3 DNA: TGTGCCAGCAGGCAAATACAGGGACTTGGCTACACCTTC. Protein product: CASRQIQGLGYTF.

This chain links TRBV30 with TRBJ2-2, with a weak D call TRBD1 (5 bases). V lost 0 bases and J 5 bases, leaving 16 bases between the germline ends. Germline CDR1 reads GTSNPN; CDR2 reads SVGIG (reference sequence). CDR3 length: 16 residues. In DNA form, the CDR3 reads TGTGCCTGGAGTGTACCGACAGACAGTAATACCGGGGAGCTGTTTTTT. It yields the protein CAWSVPTDSNTGELFF.

The V and J genes are TRBV5-6 and TRBJ2-7; D is unresolved. The V and J ends lost 4 bases and 3 bases respectively, with 20 bases between them. CDR1 is SGHDT, CDR2 YYEEEE, per germline. There are 16 residues in the CDR3. CDR3 protein: CASSAENRKGIYEQYF. The CDR3 DNA sequence: TGTGCCAGCAGCGCGGAAAACCGGAAGGGTATCTACGAGCAGTACTTC.

This chain connects TRBV27 to TRBJ1-4; weak D call: TRBD1 (5 bases). Between the trimmed V and J ends, which lost 6 bases and 3 bases, there was a span of 11 bases. The CDR3 extends over 14 amino acids. Germline V gene lookup returns CDR1 MNHEY and CDR2 SMNVEV (reference sequence). This chain's CDR3 is CASRGLSANEKLFF. The DNA for the CDR3 is TGTGCCAGCAGGGGACTGAGTGCTAATGAAAAACTGTTTTTT.

The chain is built from TRBV6-6 and TRBJ2-6, with D tentatively TRBD1 or TRBD2 (5 bases each). Germline V gene data show CDR1 as MNHNY and CDR2 as SVGAGI (reference sequence). The CDR3 sequence is 16 residues long. V lost 5 bases and J 2 bases, leaving 13 bases between the germline ends. CDR3 protein: CASSNLRGPGANVLTF. For the CDR3, the DNA is TGTGCCAGCAGTAACTTAAGGGGACCTGGGGCCAACGTCCTGACTTTC.

This clone was found a few times. In the same sample, other DNA sequences code for this CDR3. V gene TRBV28 combines with J gene TRBJ1-1, with no clear D. Per the germline V gene, CDR1 is MDHEN and CDR2 is SYDVKM. The CDR3 is 13 amino acids. Trimming took 2 bases from V and 1 from J, leaving 5 bases between them. The CDR3 loop reads CASSLRENTEAFF. The CDR3 nucleotides are TGTGCCAGCAGTTTAAGGGAGAACACTGAAGCTTTCTTT.

The CDR3 sequence is CASSLFGAQGTSPLHF. In DNA form, the CDR3 reads TGTGCCAGCAGCTTATTTGGAGCCCAGGGTACTTCACCCCTCCACTTT. The V gene is TRBV7-3, the J gene TRBJ1-6; D is possibly TRBD1 (5 bases). Looked up from germline, CDR1 is SGHTA and CDR2 is FQGTGA. The CDR3 runs 16 residues. V was clipped by 2 bases and J by 9 bases, with 17 bases between them.

The V and J genes are TRBV30 and TRBJ2-1, with 8 bases lining up with TRBD2. The CDR3 length is 14 residues. Trimming took 5 bases from V and 7 from J; bases not matched to a gene: 10. The germline gives CDR1 GTSNPN, CDR2 SVGIG (reference sequence). This CDR3 reads CAWLKAGERNEQFF. The CDR3 DNA follows: TGTGCCTGGTTAAAAGCGGGAGAGCGAAATGAGCAGTTCTTC.

This sequence joins TRBV10-1 and TRBJ2-3; possible D gene TRBD2, 6 bases. V dropped 4 bases and J dropped 4 bases, with 9 bases sitting between them. The CDR3 totals 13 residues. The germline CDR1 and CDR2 sequences are WNHNN and SYGVQD (reference sequence). The CDR3 sequence is CASSVPGADTQYF. The CDR3 coding sequence is TGCGCCAGCAGTGTCCCGGGGGCAGATACGCAGTATTTT.

The chain links TRBV7-2 to TRBJ1-1; possibly TRBD1 for D (6 bases). Trimming cost V 6 bases and J 6 bases, with 17 bases left between them. CDR3 length equals 14 residues. Germline V gene data show CDR1 as SGHTA and CDR2 as FQGNSA. The CDR3 bases are TGTGCCAGCAGGTACGGGGGCGCGGGGGCTGAAGCTTTCTTT. This translates into CASRYGGAGAEAFF. The full variable domain, in which reference TRBV7-2 and TRBJ1-1 provide the parts outside the CDR3, is GAGVSQSPSNKVTEKGKDVELRCDPISGHTALYWYRQSLGQGLEFLIYFQGNSAPDKSGLPSDRFSAERTGGSVSTLTIQRTQQEDSAVYLCASRYGGAGAEAFFGQGTRLTVV.

This clone was counted a few times. J is TRBJ1-5 and V is TRBV2; TRBD1 might be the D (5 bases). This CDR3 has 13 residues. Trimming removed 6 bases from V and 7 bases from J, with 13 bases in between. Germline assignment: CDR1 SNHLY and CDR2 FYNNEI. The CDR3 is CASREGPLQPQHF. Here the CDR3 DNA reads TGTGCCAGCAGGGAGGGACCGCTCCAGCCCCAGCATTTT.

The rearrangement links TRBV18 to TRBJ1-3; the match to TRBD1 covers 10 bases. The CDR3 length is 16 residues. Germline loops: CDR1 KGHSH, CDR2 LQKENI. V was pared by 3 bases and J by 4 bases, with 6 bases of the junction left unmatched. This CDR3 is CASSPRDRGKGNTIYF. As DNA, the CDR3 is TGTGCCAGCTCACCCCGGGACAGGGGTAAAGGAAACACCATATATTTT. Full variable domain (outside the CDR3, taken from reference TRBV18 and TRBJ1-3): NAGVMQNPRHLVRRRGQEARLRCSPMKGHSHVYWYRQLPEEGLKFMVYLQKENIIDESGMPKERFSAEFPKEGPSILRIQQVVRGDSAAYFCASSPRDRGKGNTIYFGEGSWLTVV.

The rearrangement joins TRBV6-6 to TRBJ2-1; 9 positions match TRBD2. The CDR3 spans 15 residues. CDR1 and CDR2 (germline): MNHNY, SVGAGI (reference sequence). Germline trimming cut 7 bases from V and 1 base from J; bases unmatched to any gene: 5. The CDR3 DNA reads as TGTGCCAGCACCCTAGCGGGGTTATCCTACAATGAGCAGTTCTTC. Protein sequence: CASTLAGLSYNEQFF.

The genes are TRBV15 and TRBJ1-1; D is ambiguous. Trimming took 0 bases from V and 6 from J, leaving 17 bases between them. This CDR3 comprises 16 residues. CDR1 is LNHNV, CDR2 YYDKDF, per germline (reference sequence). DNA of the CDR3: TGTGCCACCAGCAGAGAGGTTACAGACTACCGGGCTGAAGCTTTCTTT. Amino acids: CATSREVTDYRAEAFF.

This clone was picked up a small number of times. The chain has TRBV2 and TRBJ1-5; no clear D gene. This CDR3 has 12 residues. Germline V gene sequence: CDR1 SNHLY, CDR2 FYNNEI. Trimming cost V 5 bases and J 1 base, with 3 bases left between them. CDR3 amino acids: CASSQSNQPQHF. The DNA of the CDR3 is TGTGCCAGCAGTCAGAGCAATCAGCCCCAGCATTTT.

This rearrangement joins TRBV7-2 to TRBJ2-7; D not certain. Germline CDR1 and CDR2: SGHTA and FQGNSA. The V gene lost 5 bases and the J gene lost 6 bases, with 8 bases spanning the gap. This CDR3 has 11 residues. This CDR3 is CASSERAEQYF. The CDR3 DNA sequence: TGTGCCAGCAGCGAAAGGGCCGAGCAGTACTTC.

The V gene is TRBV10-3, the J gene TRBJ1-2; perhaps TRBD1 as D (5 bases). CDR1 and CDR2 from the germline V gene are ENHRY and SYGVKD. Trimming cost V 3 bases and J 8 bases, with 19 bases left between them. The CDR3 consists of 15 residues. The CDR3 DNA reads TGTGCCATCAGTGATGGATTTACAGGAGGGCTAGGCTACACCTTC. Its protein is CAISDGFTGGLGYTF.

This clone appeared a single time. This sequence joins TRBV5-1 and TRBJ1-1, with TRBD1 matching 9 bases. The CDR3 totals 16 residues. The V segment lost 3 bases and the J segment 7 bases; nucleotides outside the gene matches: 13. Germline V lookup: CDR1 SGHRS, CDR2 YFSETQ. The CDR3 DNA reads as TGCGCCAGCAGCTCCGGACAGGGGCCGACTGTGGGTGAAGCTTTCTTT. Its protein product is CASSSGQGPTVGEAFF.

Only one count was recorded for this clone. This chain links TRBV7-9 with TRBJ2-3, with TRBD1 matching over 9 bases. The CDR3 loop spans 18 amino acids. The J segment lost 3 bases and the V segment lost 0 bases, leaving 10 bases of the junction unmatched. Germline V gene data show CDR1 as SEHNR and CDR2 as FQNEAQ (reference sequence). In nucleotides, the CDR3 is TGTGCCAGCAGCTTAGCCCATAGGTCGGACAGGGGAACAGATACGCAGTATTTT. Its protein is CASSLAHRSDRGTDTQYF.